This T cell receptor beta chain was profiled in a study of T cell changes during pregnancy in multiple sclerosis (dated by TCRdb to between 2018 and 2020). Study-level background: The study examined how the T cell repertoire changed over the course of pregnancy in women with multiple sclerosis.

The method behind the library was the immunoSEQ multiplex PCR assay. Entries here come from immuneACCESS through TCRdb and include only in-frame sequences with V and J called. Some clones fail to appear in such tables; in the studies checked, an unresolved V gene covers under half of the shortfall, and the cause of the remainder is unknown. Present in this sample are more than 45,000 clones, about 90% of which were seen just once. 0.2% to 0.3% of the sample rests with the top ten. In regard to this clone: No cognate antigen has been identified for it. Per-base quality was not reported, and no clone a single base away is much larger than it.

Measured from the cysteine to the phenylalanine, the CDR3 is 13 residues long. Only the CDR3 region is kept as DNA, spanning 39 bases read in frame from base 1. Trimming at the junction amounts to 5 bases on V and 8 bases on J, and the germline ends lie 15 bases apart. From a lookup of the germline V gene, CDR1 and CDR2 are SGHTA and FQGNSA. The sequence came from a female donor with multiple sclerosis, enrolled in a pregnancy study. Here the sequenced sample was CD4+ T cells from peripheral blood mononuclear cells, taken in the second trimester of pregnancy. The chain is assembled from TRBV7-2 and TRBJ1-2; a weak D assignment points to TRBD1 (5 bases agree). The DNA sequence is given as TGTGCCAGCAGCCAGAATCAGGGTTCGGGCTACACCTTC. This codes for CASSQNQGSGYTF.